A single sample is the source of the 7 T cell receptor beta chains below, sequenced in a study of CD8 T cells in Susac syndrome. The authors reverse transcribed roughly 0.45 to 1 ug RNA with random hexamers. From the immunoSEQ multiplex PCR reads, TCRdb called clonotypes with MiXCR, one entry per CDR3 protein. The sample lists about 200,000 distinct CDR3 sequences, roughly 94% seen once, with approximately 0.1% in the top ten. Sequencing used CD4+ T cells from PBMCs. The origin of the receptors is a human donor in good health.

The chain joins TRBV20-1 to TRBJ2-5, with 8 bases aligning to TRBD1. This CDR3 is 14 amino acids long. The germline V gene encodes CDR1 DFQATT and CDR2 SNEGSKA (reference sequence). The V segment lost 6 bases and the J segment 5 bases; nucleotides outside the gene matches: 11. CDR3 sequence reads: CSAQTRRGHETQYF. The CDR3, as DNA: TGCAGTGCCCAGACCCGCAGGGGGCACGAGACCCAGTACTTC.

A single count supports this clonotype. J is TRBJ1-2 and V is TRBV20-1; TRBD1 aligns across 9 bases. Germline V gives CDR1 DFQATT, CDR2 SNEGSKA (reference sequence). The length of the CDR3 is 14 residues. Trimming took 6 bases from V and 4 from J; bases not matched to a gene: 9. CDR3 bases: TGCAGTGCCTACCCGGAACAGGGGGCCTATGGCTACACCTTC. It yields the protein CSAYPEQGAYGYTF.

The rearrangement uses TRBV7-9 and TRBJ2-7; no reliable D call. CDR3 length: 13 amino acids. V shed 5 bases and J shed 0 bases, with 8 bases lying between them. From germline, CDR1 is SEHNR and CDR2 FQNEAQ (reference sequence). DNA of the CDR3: TGTGCCAGCAGCGGGATCGGCTCCTACGAGCAGTACGTC. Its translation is CASSGIGSYEQYV.

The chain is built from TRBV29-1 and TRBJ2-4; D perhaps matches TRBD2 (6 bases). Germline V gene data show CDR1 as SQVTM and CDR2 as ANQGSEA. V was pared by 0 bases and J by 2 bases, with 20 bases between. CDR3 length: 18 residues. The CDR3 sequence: CSVEDPAGPIVTKNIQYF. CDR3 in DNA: TGCAGCGTTGAAGATCCGGCGGGACCGATCGTAACCAAAAACATTCAGTACTTC.

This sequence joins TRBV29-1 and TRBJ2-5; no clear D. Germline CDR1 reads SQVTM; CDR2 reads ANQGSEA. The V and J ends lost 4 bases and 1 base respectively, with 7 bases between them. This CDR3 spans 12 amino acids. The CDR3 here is CSVGTTQETQYF. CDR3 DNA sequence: TGCAGCGTTGGGACGACCCAAGAGACCCAGTACTTC.

The CDR3 loop reads CASSVVSGGAGNEQFF. CDR3 coding DNA: TGTGCCAGCAGCGTAGTCTCCGGTGGGGCGGGGAATGAGCAGTTCTTC. J is TRBJ2-1 and V is TRBV9, with TRBD2 as a possible D gene (6 bases). Trimming cost V 0 bases and J 7 bases, with 17 bases left between them. Per germline, CDR1 SGDLS and CDR2 YYNGEE. The CDR3 has 16 amino acids.

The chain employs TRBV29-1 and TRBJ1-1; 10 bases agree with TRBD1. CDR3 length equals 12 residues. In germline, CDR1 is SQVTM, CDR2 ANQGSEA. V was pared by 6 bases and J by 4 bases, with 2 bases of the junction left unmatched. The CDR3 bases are TGCAGCGTCCGGACAGGGGGCACTGAAGCTTTCTTT. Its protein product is CSVRTGGTEAFF.